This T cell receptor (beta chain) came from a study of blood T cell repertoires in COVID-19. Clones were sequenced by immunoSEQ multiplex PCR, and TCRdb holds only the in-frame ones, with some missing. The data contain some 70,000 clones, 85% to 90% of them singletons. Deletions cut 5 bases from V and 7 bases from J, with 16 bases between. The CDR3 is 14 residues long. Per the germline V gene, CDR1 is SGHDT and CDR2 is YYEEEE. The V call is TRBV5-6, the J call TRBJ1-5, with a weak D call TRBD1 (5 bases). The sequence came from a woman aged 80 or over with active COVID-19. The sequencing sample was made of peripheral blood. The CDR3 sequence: CASRNDSFGQPQHF. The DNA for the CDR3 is TGTGCCAGCAGAAATGACAGTTTCGGACAGCCCCAGCATTTT.